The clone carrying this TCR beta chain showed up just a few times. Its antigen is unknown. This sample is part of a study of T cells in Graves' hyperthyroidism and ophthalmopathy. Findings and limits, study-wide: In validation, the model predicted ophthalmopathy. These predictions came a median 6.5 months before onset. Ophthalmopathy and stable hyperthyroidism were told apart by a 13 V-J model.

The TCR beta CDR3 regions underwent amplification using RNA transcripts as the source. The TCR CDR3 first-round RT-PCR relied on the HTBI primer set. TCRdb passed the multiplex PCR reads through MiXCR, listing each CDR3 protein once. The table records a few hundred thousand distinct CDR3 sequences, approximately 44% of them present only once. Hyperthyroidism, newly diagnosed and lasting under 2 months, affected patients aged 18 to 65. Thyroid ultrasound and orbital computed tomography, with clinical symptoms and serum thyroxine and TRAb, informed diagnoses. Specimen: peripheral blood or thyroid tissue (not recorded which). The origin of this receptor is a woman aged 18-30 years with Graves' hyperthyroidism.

The CDR3 loop is CASSPPPGVGEQYF. The CDR3 DNA reads as TGTGCCAGCTCACCCCCACCCGGTGTGGGCGAGCAGTACTTC. V usage is TRBV18 and J usage is TRBJ2-7; D is undetermined. This CDR3 is 14 amino acids long. The germline V gene encodes CDR1 KGHSH and CDR2 LQKENI. V dropped 3 bases and J dropped 6 bases, with 15 bases sitting between them.